The 8 T cell receptor beta chains listed next were all sequenced from one sample in a study of blood T cell repertoires in COVID-19. Clones were sequenced by immunoSEQ multiplex PCR, and TCRdb holds only the in-frame ones, with some missing. The table records roughly 280,000 clones, roughly 90% of them present only once. The specimen sequenced was PBMCs or T cells enriched from blood (not recorded which). These receptors all come from a man aged 35-49 years who had been exposed to COVID-19.

The chain is built from TRBV9 and TRBJ1-6; D gene ambiguous. Trimming cost V 0 bases and J 6 bases, with 13 bases left between them. CDR3 length: 16 residues. Germline CDR1 and CDR2: SGDLS and YYNGEE. CDR3 bases: TGTGCCAGCAGCGTAGGCCCCGGGGTTAGTAATTCACCCCTCCACTTT. It codes for CASSVGPGVSNSPLHF.

The chain recombines TRBV10-1 with TRBJ1-5; unclear D gene. The CDR3 loop spans 16 amino acids. The V gene lost 4 bases and the J gene lost 0 bases, with 13 bases spanning the gap. Germline V CDR1 and CDR2: WNHNN, SYGVQD (reference sequence). CDR3 residues: CASSAKIDRSNQPQHF. CDR3 nucleotides: TGCGCCAGCAGTGCTAAGATAGATCGTAGCAATCAGCCCCAGCATTTT.

This chain uses TRBV3-1 (or the pseudogene TRBV3-2) with TRBJ2-3, with D unclear. CDR3 size: 14 residues. V was clipped by 1 base and J by 4 bases, with 9 bases between them. Germline CDR1 and CDR2: LGHDT and YNNKEL (reference sequence). Written as DNA, the CDR3 is TGTGCCAGCAGCCAAGGAATTAGATCAGATACGCAGTATTTT. Its translation is CASSQGIRSDTQYF.

Worth noting for this clone: A read error may produce the germline difference seen at one junction end. The CDR3 protein is CASSLDSESSYEQYF. CDR3 bases: TGTGCTAGCAGCTTGGACAGCGAGAGCTCCTACGAGCAGTACTTC. The chain combines TRBV7-7 with TRBJ2-7, with a tentative D call TRBD1 (6 bases). CDR1 and CDR2 from the germline V gene are SSHAT and FNYEAQ (reference sequence). The CDR3 runs to 15 residues.

This clone was detected only once. The V gene is TRBV14, the J gene TRBJ2-3; D uncertain. CDR3 length: 12 residues. The germline V gene has CDR1 SGHDN and CDR2 FVKESK. With 4 bases removed from V and 2 bases from J, the gap between germline ends came to 4 bases. In nucleotides, the CDR3 is TGTGCCAGCAGCCTGTACACAGATACGCAGTATTTT. It yields the protein CASSLYTDTQYF.

This clone came up once. The chain combines TRBV30 with TRBJ2-3; TRBD2 might be the D (5 bases). This CDR3 has 15 residues. CDR1 is GTSNPN, CDR2 SVGIG, per germline (reference sequence). Trimming took 0 bases from V and 4 from J, leaving 14 bases between them. The CDR3 coding sequence is TGTGCCTGGAGTGTATCAGCTATTAGCGCAGATACGCAGTATTTT. Protein product: CAWSVSAISADTQYF.

This clone came up once. The V and J genes are TRBV2 and TRBJ2-1; 12 bases line up with TRBD1. V lost 7 bases to trimming and J lost 8 bases; unmatched junction nucleotides: 6. Per the germline V gene, CDR1 is SNHLY and CDR2 is FYNNEI. The CDR3 totals 14 residues. The CDR3 sequence is CASTQGTGGHEQFF. The CDR3 bases are TGTGCCAGCACCCAGGGGACAGGGGGCCATGAGCAGTTCTTC.

V usage is TRBV19 and J usage is TRBJ1-1, with 8 positions matching TRBD1. The length of the CDR3 is 15 residues. Per the germline V gene, CDR1 is LNHDA and CDR2 is SQIVND (reference sequence). V trimming: 3 bases; J trimming: 1 base; junction bases outside the gene matches: 4. Here the CDR3 reads CASSMRDRQNTEAFF. CDR3 bases: TGTGCCAGTAGTATGAGGGACAGGCAGAACACTGAAGCTTTCTTT.